The next 8 T cell receptor beta chains were all read from a single sample in a study of graft-versus-host responses after intestinal transplantation. Antigens of these TCRs are unknown. Generated by immunoSEQ multiplex PCR, the TCRdb table keeps only in-frame clones and is missing some. The sample contains over 100,000 clones, approximately 90% of which appear only once. The sequences come from unstimulated CD4+ T cells sorted from spleen or lymph node cells, collected before transplant. Receptors were obtained from a human donor who was the organ donor for an intestinal transplant.

This rearrangement joins TRBV29-1 to TRBJ2-7; 11 positions match TRBD2. V trimming: 4 bases; J trimming: 3 bases; junction bases outside the gene matches: 5. Germline V gene sequence: CDR1 SQVTM, CDR2 ANQGSEA. The CDR3 length is 14 residues. CDR3 in DNA: TGCAGCGTTGCCGGGACTAGCGGTAACTACGAGCAGTACTTC. It encodes CSVAGTSGNYEQYF.

The chain is built from TRBV27 and TRBJ1-2; TRBD1 agrees at 9 bases. The V gene's germline CDR1 is MNHEY and CDR2 SMNVEV (reference sequence). The CDR3 is 15 residues long. The junction had 7 bases not matched to a gene; V was cut back by 0 bases and J by 8 bases. CDR3 DNA sequence: TGTGCCAGCAGTTTATCCGGGACAGGGCCATTCGGCTACACCTTC. Residues: CASSLSGTGPFGYTF.

The chain couples TRBV19 to TRBJ1-2, with D possibly TRBD1 on 5 matching bases. V lost 3 bases and J 5 bases, leaving 16 bases between the germline ends. Germline V lookup: CDR1 LNHDA, CDR2 SQIVND (reference sequence). The CDR3 has 15 amino acids. The CDR3 DNA is TGTGCCAGTAGTATTTCGGGGCCCAGGTGGTATGGCTACACCTTC. This encodes CASSISGPRWYGYTF.

The chain employs TRBV28 and TRBJ2-1, with D possibly matching TRBD2 (5 bases). The V and J ends lost 4 bases and 0 bases respectively, with 16 bases between them. CDR3 length: 17 residues. CDR1 is MDHEN and CDR2 is SYDVKM in the germline V gene. The CDR3 reads CASSSFDYSSSYNEQFF. CDR3 sequence (DNA): TGTGCCAGCAGTTCCTTTGACTATTCGAGCTCCTACAATGAGCAGTTCTTC.

The table lists this clone with a count of one. The chain combines TRBV6-6 with TRBJ2-3; 9 bases align to TRBD1. Unmatched junction bases numbered 11, after V lost 6 bases and J lost 7 bases. The CDR3 is 15 amino acids. Germline lookup yields CDR1 MNHNY and CDR2 SVGAGI (reference sequence). The CDR3 reads CASRAGQGSGYTQYF. DNA of the CDR3: TGTGCCAGCAGGGCGGGACAGGGTTCGGGATATACGCAGTATTTT.

The chain links TRBV28 to TRBJ2-1, with TRBD2 matching over 13 bases. Germline CDR1 MDHEN, CDR2 SYDVKM. V was clipped by 7 bases and J by 6 bases; unmatched bases: 15. CDR3 length: 18 amino acids. This CDR3 reads CASTPPGLAGLGGNEQFF. The CDR3 region has the DNA TGTGCCAGCACCCCTCCGGGACTAGCGGGATTGGGGGGCAATGAGCAGTTCTTC.

V and J are TRBV5-1 and TRBJ1-1; unclear D gene. Germline CDR1 and CDR2: SGHRS and YFSETQ. The V end was cut by 0 bases, the J end by 1 base, with 10 bases between. The CDR3 covers 15 residues. This CDR3 reads CASSLAGKRNTEAFF. In nucleotides, the CDR3 is TGCGCCAGCAGCTTGGCTGGGAAGAGGAACACTGAAGCTTTCTTT.

The CDR3 here is CSVGTSGTVETQYF. CDR3 sequence (DNA): TGCAGCGTAGGGACTAGCGGTACAGTAGAGACCCAGTACTTC. This chain joins TRBV29-1 and TRBJ2-5; 11 bases match TRBD2. Germline CDR1 is SQVTM and CDR2 is ANQGSEA. Germline trimming cut 6 bases from V and 4 bases from J; bases unmatched to any gene: 7. This CDR3 has 14 residues.